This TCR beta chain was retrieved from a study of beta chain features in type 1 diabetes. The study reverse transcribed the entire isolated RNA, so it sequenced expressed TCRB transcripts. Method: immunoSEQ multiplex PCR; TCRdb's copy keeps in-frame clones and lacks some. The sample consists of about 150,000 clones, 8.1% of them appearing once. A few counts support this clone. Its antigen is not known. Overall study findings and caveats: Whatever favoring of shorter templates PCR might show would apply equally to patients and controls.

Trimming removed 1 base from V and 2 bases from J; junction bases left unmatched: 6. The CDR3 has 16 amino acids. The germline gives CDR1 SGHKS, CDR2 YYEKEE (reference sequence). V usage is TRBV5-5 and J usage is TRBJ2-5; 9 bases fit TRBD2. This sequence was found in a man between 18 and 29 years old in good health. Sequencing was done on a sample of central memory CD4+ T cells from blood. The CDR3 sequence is CASSLPLAGQQETQYF. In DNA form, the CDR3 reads TGTGCCAGCAGCTTGCCCCTAGCGGGACAGCAAGAGACCCAGTACTTC.